This TCR beta chain is from a study of T cell changes during pregnancy in multiple sclerosis. The CDR3 length is 20 residues. CDR1 is LNHDA, CDR2 SQIVND, per germline (reference sequence). V dropped 3 bases and J dropped 0; count of bases not matched to a gene: 14. TCRdb's copy holds only in-frame clones and misses some; the assay was immunoSEQ multiplex PCR. Of about 49,000 clones in the sample, 94% were seen once. The TCR was taken from a female donor with multiple sclerosis, enrolled in a pregnancy study. The J gene is TRBJ2-4, the V gene TRBV19; the match to TRBD1 covers 10 bases. This sample comprised CD8+ T cells from peripheral blood mononuclear cells, obtained before pregnancy. The CDR3 sequence: CASSISGTGALDLAKNIQYF. The CDR3 nucleotides are TGTGCCAGTAGTATCTCCGGGACAGGGGCCCTGGATTTAGCCAAAAACATTCAGTACTTC.